The 24 T cell receptor beta chains in this list originate from one sample, sequenced in a study of blood T cell repertoires in COVID-19. Libraries were prepared by immunoSEQ multiplex PCR; TCRdb keeps only in-frame clonotypes and omits some of them. Of around 620,000 clones in the sample, about 90% were seen once. The sample taken for sequencing was peripheral blood. The receptors stem from a young woman with acute or convalescent COVID-19.

The chain uses TRBV6-4 and TRBJ1-1, with TRBD1 matching over 8 bases. J was trimmed by 0 bases and V by 10 bases; bases with no gene match: 19. Germline CDR1 reads MRHNA; CDR2 reads SNTAGT. CDR3 size: 18 residues. This CDR3 reads CATQENRDRLKLNTEAFF. CDR3 DNA: TGTGCCACCCAAGAAAACCGGGACAGGCTGAAATTGAACACTGAAGCTTTCTTT.

The chain combines TRBV7-4 with TRBJ2-7, with a possible D match to TRBD1 (5 bases). This CDR3 spans 15 amino acids. Germline V gene sequence: CDR1 SGHVT, CDR2 SQSDAQ. V lost 6 bases and J 6 bases, leaving 21 bases between the germline ends. The chain's CDR3 is CASRYHPRGRAEQYF. DNA for the CDR3: TGTGCCAGCAGATACCACCCTAGGGGCCGGGCCGAGCAGTACTTC.

Comments on this clone: This specimen includes other DNA sequences encoding the same CDR3. The chain has TRBV30 and TRBJ1-1; tentatively, D is TRBD1 (5 bases). Deletions cut 5 bases from V and 4 bases from J, with 11 bases between. This CDR3 has 12 amino acids. Germline-derived CDR1 and CDR2 are GTSNPN and SVGIG (reference sequence). CDR3 loop: CAWGRGGTEAFF. DNA of the CDR3: TGTGCCTGGGGTCGCGGGGGCACTGAAGCTTTCTTT.

This chain connects TRBV12-3 or TRBV12-4 to TRBJ2-3, with D uncertain. The CDR3 is 13 amino acids. V gave up 2 bases and J gave up 4 bases, with 7 bases separating them. The chain's CDR3 is CASSLTMPDTQYF. CDR3 DNA: TGTGCCAGCAGTTTAACTATGCCAGATACGCAGTATTTT.

The chain combines TRBV19 with TRBJ1-2; perhaps TRBD1 as D (5 bases). Trimming removed 9 bases from V and 3 bases from J, with 20 bases in between. The CDR3 covers 15 residues. The V gene's germline CDR1 is LNHDA and CDR2 SQIVND (reference sequence). The CDR3 DNA reads TGTGCCAGCAACATAGGGGCCGACAGTTACTATGGCTACACCTTC. Amino acid sequence: CASNIGADSYYGYTF.

This clone was observed a single time. Written as DNA, the CDR3 is TGTGCTAGTGGTGCCCGAGGGACAGGGGGTGAAAAACTGTTTTTT. As protein: CASGARGTGGEKLFF. The chain couples TRBV12-5 to TRBJ1-4, with 11 nucleotides matching TRBD1. This CDR3 region has 15 residues. Germline-derived CDR1 and CDR2 are LGHNT and FRNRAP. V lost 5 bases to trimming and J lost 7 bases; unmatched junction nucleotides: 6.

This clone came up once. Written as DNA, the CDR3 is TGTGCCAGCTCACCACTCGGAGGGAATGAAAAACTGTTTTTT. Translating gives CASSPLGGNEKLFF. The chain couples TRBV18 to TRBJ1-4; D remains ambiguous. Per germline, CDR1 KGHSH and CDR2 LQKENI. The CDR3 has 14 amino acids. The germline V and J ends were trimmed by 1 base and 5 bases, with 8 bases remaining between them.

The DNA for the CDR3 is TGTGCCAGCAGCCGACTCGGGGGTGGCTACACCTTC. Its translation: CASSRLGGGYTF. This chain connects TRBV9 to TRBJ1-2, with a possible D match to TRBD1 (5 bases). The CDR3 extends over 12 amino acids. Trimming shortened V by 4 bases and J by 7 bases, and 11 bases separated the two germline ends. Per the germline V gene, CDR1 is SGDLS and CDR2 is YYNGEE.

CDR3 nucleotide sequence: TGTGCCTGGGGACAGGGGGCAAGGACCGGGGAGCTGTTTTTT. Residues: CAWGQGARTGELFF. The gene calls are TRBV30 and TRBJ2-2; TRBD1 aligns across 11 bases. The ends lost 5 bases at V and 5 bases at J; junction bases unmatched: 4. CDR1 is GTSNPN and CDR2 is SVGIG in the germline V gene (reference sequence). This CDR3 contains 14 residues.

V is TRBV24-1 and J is TRBJ2-3; weak D call: TRBD1 (6 bases). The CDR3 length is 15 residues. V was cut by 4 bases and J by 0 bases, with 10 bases left in between. Germline loops: CDR1 KGHDR, CDR2 SFDVKD. The CDR3 nucleotides read TGTGCCACCAGTGAAGGGGGAGATAGCACAGATACGCAGTATTTT. The encoded protein is CATSEGGDSTDTQYF.

The J gene is TRBJ1-3, the V gene TRBV5-5, with a weak D call TRBD1 (6 bases). This CDR3 has 17 residues. From germline, CDR1 is SGHKS and CDR2 YYEKEE (reference sequence). V lost 6 bases and J lost 0, with 19 bases in between. CDR3: CASKPQRGNISGNTIYF. CDR3 nucleotide sequence: TGTGCCAGCAAACCTCAAAGGGGGAATATCTCTGGAAACACCATATATTTT.

A word on this clone: Other DNA sequences from this sample encode an identical CDR3 as well. This sequence joins TRBV10-3 and TRBJ1-2; a possible D gene is TRBD1 (5 bases). This CDR3 has 13 amino acids. The V gene lost 3 bases and the J gene lost 5 bases, with 10 bases spanning the gap. Germline assignment: CDR1 ENHRY and CDR2 SYGVKD. The CDR3 coding sequence is TGTGCCATCAGTGAAGGCGGGGGTTATGGCTACACCTTC. Translated: CAISEGGGYGYTF.

This clone appeared once. This chain uses TRBV7-9 with TRBJ1-1; TRBD1 might be the D (6 bases). With 1 base removed from V and 7 bases from J, the gap between germline ends came to 16 bases. CDR3 length: 15 residues. The germline gives CDR1 SEHNR, CDR2 FQNEAQ (reference sequence). CDR3 DNA sequence: TGTGCCAGCAGCTTAGGCAGGGGCTCCCGACGTGAAGCTTTCTTT. Translation gives CASSLGRGSRREAFF.

The gene calls are TRBV6-4 and TRBJ2-3, with 15 bases fitting TRBD2. The CDR3 extends over 15 amino acids. J was trimmed by 4 bases and V by 4 bases; bases with no gene match: 0. Germline V gene data show CDR1 as MRHNA and CDR2 as SNTAGT. The CDR3 coding sequence is TGTGCCAGCAGTGGGACTAGCGGGGGGGCAGATACGCAGTATTTT. It yields the protein CASSGTSGGADTQYF.

The chain joins TRBV7-2 to TRBJ2-3, with D tentatively TRBD1 (6 bases). This CDR3 spans 15 amino acids. Germline loops: CDR1 SGHTA, CDR2 FQGNSA. Trimming cost V 10 bases and J 0 bases, with 17 bases left between them. Here the CDR3 reads CAIPTGSSSTDTQYF. The DNA of the CDR3 is TGTGCCATTCCGACAGGCTCTTCTAGCACAGATACGCAGTATTTT.

In its sample, this clone was seen once. The chain links TRBV6-2 or TRBV6-3 to TRBJ1-5; a possible D gene is TRBD1 (5 bases). The CDR3 has 17 residues. V was trimmed by 3 bases and J by 6 bases, leaving 21 bases between them. Germline-derived CDR1 and CDR2 are MNHEY and SVGEGT. This CDR3 is CASSYSDRWGTGQPQHF. The CDR3 DNA follows: TGTGCCAGCAGTTATTCGGATAGGTGGGGTACAGGTCAGCCCCAGCATTTT.

This sequence joins TRBV13 and TRBJ1-1; D is undetermined. Trimming pared 1 base from V and 1 base from J, leaving 4 bases between. This CDR3 has 13 residues. Germline V gene lookup returns CDR1 PRHDT and CDR2 FYEKMQ (reference sequence). CDR3 in amino acids: CASSLEANTEAFF. The CDR3 coding sequence is TGTGCCAGCAGCTTAGAAGCGAACACTGAAGCTTTCTTT.

This rearrangement joins TRBV7-9 to TRBJ1-2; no firm D call. The CDR3 sequence is 14 residues long. Deletions cut 4 bases from V and 8 bases from J, with 17 bases between. Germline CDR1 SEHNR, CDR2 FQNEAQ (reference sequence). CDR3 sequence: CASSSIVTAGGYTF. CDR3 bases: TGTGCCAGCAGCTCCATTGTCACGGCCGGGGGCTACACCTTC.

V usage is TRBV4-1 and J usage is TRBJ2-3; weak D call: TRBD2 (5 bases). This CDR3 is 12 amino acids long. Germline V gives CDR1 MGHRA, CDR2 YSYEKL. The germline V and J ends were trimmed by 5 bases and 6 bases, with 9 bases remaining between them. Here the CDR3 reads CASSEQRDTQYF. The CDR3 nucleotides read TGCGCCAGCAGCGAACAGCGGGATACGCAGTATTTT.

This chain connects TRBV19 to TRBJ1-3; tentative D call: TRBD1 (5 bases). Germline values: CDR1 LNHDA, CDR2 SQIVND (reference sequence). This CDR3 comprises 14 residues. The V end was cut by 3 bases, the J end by 7 bases, with 13 bases between. The CDR3 DNA reads as TGTGCCAGTAGTATGGAGCAGGGTGGCAACACCATATATTTT. Translated, it gives CASSMEQGGNTIYF.

This clone came up a few times. The chain couples TRBV3-1 (or the pseudogene TRBV3-2) to TRBJ2-7, with TRBD2 identical over 11 bases. V trimming: 3 bases; J trimming: 2 bases; junction bases outside the gene matches: 9. The germline gives CDR1 LGHDT, CDR2 YNNKEL (reference sequence). This CDR3 is built from 17 residues. Here the CDR3 reads CASSHPLGSGGAYEQYF. The CDR3 coding sequence is TGTGCCAGCAGCCACCCACTGGGTAGCGGGGGGGCCTACGAGCAGTACTTC.

Only a few counts were recorded for this clone. This chain uses TRBV7-2 with TRBJ1-5; TRBD1 matches at 7 bases. Germline CDR1 and CDR2: SGHTA and FQGNSA. Trimming took 5 bases from V and 9 from J; bases not matched to a gene: 7. The CDR3 consists of 13 residues. CDR3 protein: CASSDRAKGPQHF. CDR3 nucleotide sequence: TGTGCCAGCAGCGACAGGGCCAAAGGGCCCCAGCATTTT.

The chain has TRBV6-1 and TRBJ2-7, with a tentative D call TRBD2 (7 bases). There are 14 residues in the CDR3. Looked up from germline, CDR1 is MNHNS and CDR2 is SASEGT. V lost 3 bases and J 3 bases, leaving 12 bases between the germline ends. In nucleotides, the CDR3 is TGTGCCAGCAGTGAGGGGGAGGGGGGCTACGAGCAGTACTTC. Protein sequence: CASSEGEGGYEQYF.

The gene calls are TRBV4-1 and TRBJ2-5; 9 nucleotides match TRBD2. Trimming removed 0 bases from V and 4 bases from J; junction bases left unmatched: 6. Germline CDR1 reads MGHRA; CDR2 reads YSYEKL. The CDR3 is 16 amino acids. CDR3 amino acids: CASSQEGGGDSETQYF. The CDR3 DNA reads as TGCGCCAGCAGCCAAGAAGGCGGGGGGGATTCAGAGACCCAGTACTTC.